This TCR beta chain was identified during a study of cytomegalovirus exposure and HLA in healthy donors. This CDR3 has 13 amino acids. The germline V and J ends were trimmed by 10 bases and 2 bases, with 13 bases remaining between them. CDR1 is SGHAT, CDR2 FQNNGV, per germline. Primers for the PCR totalled 60 Vbeta and 13 Jbeta. Produced via immunoSEQ multiplex PCR; TCRdb's table is partial and in-frame only. The sample holds roughly 140,000 clones, approximately 9% seen once. With regard to this clone: Its target is not known.

General study results and limits: It was reported that the classifier diagnosed cytomegalovirus status with high specificity and sensitivity in both the original and validation cohorts. The authors reported that TCR beta sequences could predict HLA-A and HLA-B alleles. These predictions were accurate for most subjects in the first cohort.

Sequenced sample: PBMCs. The clonotype originates from a male donor in good health and CMV-seronegative. The rearrangement links TRBV11-2 to TRBJ2-3; D not certain. The CDR3 DNA reads TGTGCCACCCTACGTCCAAACACAGATACGCAGTATTTT. Amino acids: CATLRPNTDTQYF.